This TCR beta chain appears in the sequencing data of a study of shared clonotypes between healthy human individuals. Study observations and caveats: Clonotype sharing among donors was expected to depend on sequencing depth.

Germline assignment: CDR1 LGHNT and CDR2 FRNRAP. V lost 7 bases and J 1 base, leaving 12 bases between the germline ends. This CDR3 has 14 amino acids. With regard to this clone: Its antigen is undetermined.

Naive CD8 isolation took CD45RO-negative cells positively selected for CCR7 and excluded terminally differentiated effector memory CD45RA+ cells. Each of the donors was a healthy adult who was HIV-negative and had not had a recent acute infection or vaccination. DNA at around 210 ng, roughly 27,000 T cell genomes, went into sorted-subset replicate PCRs. TCRdb's table, derived via immunoSEQ multiplex PCR, lists solely in-frame clones and lacks some. The top ten hold less than 2% of the sample, which has around 1,900,000 clones, about 93% seen once. This chain connects TRBV12-5 to TRBJ2-3, with D perhaps TRBD1 (6 bases). The sequencing sample was made of naive CD8+ T cells from PBMCs. The TCR originated in a young man in good health. Some clones in this sample may be carry-over from other donors' samples. The chain's CDR3 is CASAPDRRTDTQYF. The DNA for the CDR3 is TGTGCTAGTGCTCCGGACAGACGCACAGATACGCAGTATTTT.